The rows below give T cell receptor beta chains drawn from one sample of a study of post-analysis software for immune sequencing data. TCRdb processed the PCR reads anew with MiXCR; each CDR3 protein has one entry. Among 750,000 to 950,000 distinct CDR3 sequences, roughly 50% were seen once, and the ten largest hold 4.6%. Specimen: blood. Every receptor here comes from a girl aged 10 to 17 with multiple sclerosis. The CDR3 runs from the conserved cysteine through the conserved F or W. Fields, in order: CDR3 protein, CDR3 DNA, clone size, J gene, V gene, D gene. A D gene is named only where the DNA matches it firmly. Not every row has a clone size; where given, it reads once, few, many or a size class.

CDR3 protein: CASSYSSGSEQYF
CDR3 DNA: TGTGCCAGCAGTTACTCGAGCGGGAGCGAGCAGTACTTC
clone size: few
J gene: TRBJ2-7
V gene: TRBV6-2/TRBV6-3
D gene: TRBD2

CDR3 protein: CASSGGPFNEKLFF
CDR3 DNA: TGTGCCAGCAGTGGGGGGCCGTTTAATGAAAAACTGTTTTTT
clone size: .
J gene: TRBJ1-4
V gene: TRBV2
D gene: .

CDR3 protein: CSVATGPHYEQYF
CDR3 DNA: TGCAGCGTGGCGACAGGGCCCCACTACGAGCAGTACTTC
clone size: few
J gene: TRBJ2-7
V gene: TRBV29-1
D gene: TRBD1

CDR3 protein: CASSFNPGAGAAFF
CDR3 DNA: TGTGCCAGCAGCTTCAACCCGGGGGCAGGAGCAGCTTTCTTT
clone size: .
J gene: TRBJ1-1
V gene: TRBV7-2
D gene: .

CDR3 protein: CAIRGTIWSNEQFF
CDR3 DNA: TGTGCCATCAGGGGGACCATCTGGTCCAATGAGCAGTTCTTC
clone size: .
J gene: TRBJ2-1
V gene: TRBV10-3
D gene: .

CDR3 protein: CASSQIQGGEKLFF
CDR3 DNA: TGCGCCAGCAGCCAAATACAGGGAGGTGAAAAACTGTTTTTT
clone size: few
J gene: TRBJ1-4
V gene: TRBV4-1
D gene: .

CDR3 protein: CSARARPEAGSYNEQFF
CDR3 DNA: TGCAGTGCTAGAGCCCGCCCCGAGGCGGGGTCCTACAATGAGCAGTTCTTC
clone size: .
J gene: TRBJ2-1
V gene: TRBV20-1
D gene: .

CDR3 protein: CSVAQGFGEETQYF
CDR3 DNA: TGCAGCGTCGCCCAGGGGTTCGGCGAAGAGACCCAGTACTTC
clone size: few
J gene: TRBJ2-5
V gene: TRBV29-1
D gene: .

CDR3 protein: CSAPPRTDTQYF
CDR3 DNA: TGCAGTGCGCCTCCACGAACCGATACGCAGTATTTT
clone size: .
J gene: TRBJ2-3
V gene: TRBV20-1
D gene: .

CDR3 protein: CASSYRLGNEQFF
CDR3 DNA: TGTGCCAGCAGTTATCGTCTGGGTAATGAGCAGTTCTTC
clone size: .
J gene: TRBJ2-1
V gene: TRBV6-5
D gene: .

CDR3 protein: CASSFGRGVTEAFF
CDR3 DNA: TGTGCCAGCAGTTTTGGCAGGGGTGTAACGGAAGCTTTCTTT
clone size: .
J gene: TRBJ1-1
V gene: TRBV6-5
D gene: .

CDR3 protein: CASRQGNDEQFF
CDR3 DNA: TGTGCCAGCAGGCAGGGTAATGATGAGCAGTTCTTC
clone size: .
J gene: TRBJ2-1
V gene: TRBV6-5
D gene: .

CDR3 protein: CASSLPRGDSGSYEQYF
CDR3 DNA: TGCGCCAGCAGCCTCCCGAGGGGGGATTCAGGCTCCTACGAGCAGTACTTC
clone size: few
J gene: TRBJ2-7
V gene: TRBV4-1
D gene: .

CDR3 protein: CASSQEGTASTDTQYF
CDR3 DNA: TGTGCCAGCAGCCAAGAAGGGACAGCTAGCACAGATACGCAGTATTTT
clone size: few
J gene: TRBJ2-3
V gene: TRBV4-2
D gene: TRBD1

CDR3 protein: CASSLGTGNYEQYF
CDR3 DNA: TGTGCCAGCAGCCTCGGGACAGGGAATTACGAGCAGTACTTC
clone size: few
J gene: TRBJ2-7
V gene: TRBV9
D gene: TRBD1

CDR3 protein: CASSQGGPYEQYF
CDR3 DNA: TGTGCCAGCAGCCAGGGTGGCCCCTACGAGCAGTACTTC
clone size: many
J gene: TRBJ2-7
V gene: TRBV3-1
D gene: .

CDR3 protein: CASSPLQWSSTDTQYF
CDR3 DNA: TGTGCCAGCAGCCCATTGCAATGGTCAAGCACAGATACGCAGTATTTT
clone size: .
J gene: TRBJ2-3
V gene: TRBV11-2
D gene: .

CDR3 protein: CASSLDPDLRYNEQFF
CDR3 DNA: TGCGCCAGCAGCTTGGACCCCGACCTCCGCTACAATGAGCAGTTCTTC
clone size: .
J gene: TRBJ2-1
V gene: TRBV5-1
D gene: .